The 18 T cell receptor beta chains presented below share a single source sample, sequenced in a study of cytomegalovirus exposure and HLA in healthy donors (dated by TCRdb to 2016 to 2017). Library generation was performed with the immunoSEQ multiplex PCR assay. The multiplex PCR relied on a mix of 60 forward primers for TCR Vbeta segments and 13 reverse primers for TCR Jbeta segments. Sourced from immuneACCESS, this table was stored by TCRdb with only in-frame sequences that have V and J called. A share of the clones is absent; for the studies checked, an unresolved V gene accounts for under half, and the remainder has no known explanation. Across this sample there are around 140,000 clones, with 70% to 80% seen only once. The top ten hold approximately 0.94% of the sample. Sequenced sample: PBMCs. These receptors were obtained from a woman aged 60-75 years in good health and CMV-seronegative.

This chain uses TRBV19 with TRBJ2-5; D may be TRBD1 (5 bases). V dropped 7 bases and J dropped 5 bases, with 20 bases sitting between them. The CDR3 extends over 15 amino acids. The germline gives CDR1 LNHDA, CDR2 SQIVND (reference sequence). DNA for the CDR3: TGTGCCAGTACCCCCTCCCCCCAGGGTAGCGAGACCCAGTACTTC. Its translation is CASTPSPQGSETQYF.

A few counts support this clone. The rearrangement uses TRBV15 and TRBJ2-6, with 7 bases that match TRBD1. The trim removed 4 bases at V and 3 bases at J, leaving 6 bases unmatched. The CDR3 is 16 residues long. Germline V gene sequence: CDR1 LNHNV, CDR2 YYDKDF (reference sequence). CDR3 sequence (DNA): TGTGCCACCAGCAAGCCCGGGACAGTTGGGGCCAACGTCCTGACTTTC. Its translation: CATSKPGTVGANVLTF. The whole variable domain, filled in from reference TRBV15 and TRBJ2-6, reads DAMVIQNPRYQVTQFGKPVTLSCSQTLNHNVMYWYQQKSSQAPKLLFHYYDKDFNNEADTPDNFQSRRPNTSFCFLDIRSPGLGDTAMYLCATSKPGTVGANVLTFGAGSRLTVL.

This clone was observed a handful of times. V gene TRBV4-1 combines with J gene TRBJ1-5; the D is unclear. This CDR3 is built from 19 residues. Germline CDR1 is MGHRA and CDR2 is YSYEKL. V dropped 2 bases and J dropped 4 bases, with 24 bases sitting between them. CDR3 in DNA: TGCGCCAGCAGCCAACTCCTAGCGGGGATAAGGACGCAAAATCAGCCCCAGCATTTT. Translating it yields CASSQLLAGIRTQNQPQHF.

This clone was detected only once. Other DNA sequences within the sample encode an identical CDR3. This rearrangement joins TRBV28 to TRBJ1-1; 11 bases map to TRBD1. Trimming at V came to 6 bases and at J to 4 bases, leaving 7 bases not matched to a gene. Germline assignment: CDR1 MDHEN and CDR2 SYDVKM. CDR3 length: 15 amino acids. As DNA, the CDR3 is TGTGCCAGCAGCCCCGGGGACAGGGGGGGCACTGAAGCTTTCTTT. It translates to CASSPGDRGGTEAFF.

The CDR3 sequence is CASSSYGTGLGAFF. CDR3 in DNA: TGTGCCAGCAGCTCGTATGGGACAGGGTTAGGAGCTTTCTTT. The chain links TRBV7-9 to TRBJ1-1, with 9 bases identical to TRBD1. Per the germline V gene, CDR1 is SEHNR and CDR2 is FQNEAQ (reference sequence). V lost 4 bases and J lost 10; bases outside the gene matches: 10. This CDR3 comprises 14 residues.

In the case of this clone: Other DNA sequences in the same sample also yield this CDR3. The chain couples TRBV19 to TRBJ2-7; D call uncertain. CDR1 and CDR2 from the germline V gene are LNHDA and SQIVND (reference sequence). The CDR3 sequence is 13 residues long. V gave up 5 bases and J gave up 1 base, with 9 bases separating them. For the CDR3, the DNA is TGTGCCAGTAGTCACCAGGATTCCTACGAGCAGTACTTC. Translating it yields CASSHQDSYEQYF.

This clone was counted a few times. A read error may produce the germline difference seen at one junction end. Other nucleotide sequences from this sample produce the same CDR3. The CDR3 loop reads CASSLNRGQETQYF. The CDR3 DNA is TGTGCTAGCAGCTTAAATAGAGGGCAAGAGACCCAGTACTTC. This rearrangement joins TRBV7-7 to TRBJ2-5; weak D call: TRBD2 (5 bases). The germline V gene has CDR1 SSHAT and CDR2 FNYEAQ (reference sequence). The CDR3 runs 14 residues.

J is TRBJ2-5 and V is TRBV28; no clear D gene. TRBJ2-7 explains the end of the DNA better; the J call may be wrong. The CDR3 extends over 13 amino acids. Germline V lookup: CDR1 MDHEN, CDR2 SYDVKM. The DNA for the CDR3 is TGTGCCAGCAGTGCAACAGATACCTACGAGCAGTACTTC. Amino acids: CASSATDTYEQYF.

The gene calls are TRBV6-5 and TRBJ1-1; 8 bases map to TRBD1. This CDR3 region has 15 residues. CDR1 and CDR2 from the germline V gene are MNHEY and SVGAGI. V dropped 5 bases and J dropped 0; count of bases not matched to a gene: 5. CDR3 sequence (DNA): TGTGCCAGCAGTGCCGAGGACAGGGTGAACACTGAAGCTTTCTTT. Amino acids: CASSAEDRVNTEAFF.

The gene calls are TRBV11-2 and TRBJ2-2, with 7 bases fitting TRBD1. The CDR3 covers 14 residues. V trimming: 4 bases; J trimming: 5 bases; junction bases outside the gene matches: 4. CDR1 is SGHAT, CDR2 FQNNGV, per germline. The CDR3 loop reads CASSSDRVTGELFF. CDR3 nucleotides: TGTGCCAGCAGCTCAGACAGGGTTACCGGGGAGCTGTTTTTT.

This clone was found once. The V gene is TRBV6-4, the J gene TRBJ1-2; D is ambiguous. Trimming removed 0 bases at V and 6 bases at J, with 17 bases between. This CDR3 region has 16 residues. The V gene's germline CDR1 is MRHNA and CDR2 SNTAGT. The CDR3 DNA follows: TGTGCCAGCAGTGACTCGAAGGGTCGGGGTTCGGATGGCTACACCTTC. It translates to CASSDSKGRGSDGYTF.

V usage is TRBV2 and J usage is TRBJ1-1; TRBD1 matches at 7 bases. The J segment lost 2 bases and the V segment lost 3 bases, leaving 6 bases of the junction unmatched. The CDR3 runs 15 residues. Germline CDR1 reads SNHLY; CDR2 reads FYNNEI. Here the CDR3 reads CASSDPGTVNTEAFF. The CDR3, as DNA: TGTGCCAGCAGTGACCCCGGGACAGTCAACACTGAAGCTTTCTTT.

V and J are TRBV9 and TRBJ1-2; tentative D call: TRBD1 (5 bases). Germline-derived CDR1 and CDR2 are SGDLS and YYNGEE. V gave up 4 bases and J gave up 1 base, with 14 bases separating them. The CDR3 length is 15 residues. The CDR3 nucleotides read TGTGCCAGCAGCCTCGCCCACGGGGGTAACTATGGCTACACCTTC. Translated, it gives CASSLAHGGNYGYTF.

This clone has just a few counts. The chain is built from TRBV4-1 and TRBJ1-2, with D unresolved. The CDR3 covers 12 residues. Trimming left V 1 base short and J 5 bases short, with 5 bases between. Germline V CDR1 and CDR2: MGHRA, YSYEKL. CDR3 coding DNA: TGCGCCAGCAGCCAAGCCACATATGGCTACACCTTC. This translates into CASSQATYGYTF.

The rearrangement joins TRBV18 to TRBJ1-1; TRBD1 matches 7 bases. J gave up 3 bases and V 7 bases, and 8 bases lay outside the gene matches. This CDR3 has 14 amino acids. The V gene's germline CDR1 is KGHSH and CDR2 LQKENI. The CDR3 coding sequence is TGTGCCAGCTACCTAAACAGGGGAGACACTGAAGCTTTCTTT. This codes for CASYLNRGDTEAFF.

V and J are TRBV27 and TRBJ1-1, with a weak D call TRBD1 (6 bases). With 10 bases removed from V and 11 bases from J, the gap between germline ends came to 20 bases. CDR1 is MNHEY, CDR2 SMNVEV, per germline (reference sequence). The CDR3 extends over 12 amino acids. The CDR3 reads CATGTPGLWAFF. The CDR3, as DNA: TGTGCCACTGGGACACCTGGACTTTGGGCTTTCTTT.

The V and J genes are TRBV7-9 and TRBJ2-1, with 7 bases matching TRBD1. After removal of 5 bases from V and 0 bases from J, the junction contained 4 bases not matched to a gene. This CDR3 is 15 amino acids long. CDR1 is SEHNR, CDR2 FQNEAQ, per germline (reference sequence). The CDR3 DNA reads as TGTGCCAGCAGCCTCCGGGACAGCTCCTACAATGAGCAGTTCTTC. This sequence encodes CASSLRDSSYNEQFF.

V usage is TRBV7-9 and J usage is TRBJ2-1; 9 bases agree with TRBD1. There are 12 residues in the CDR3. CDR1 is SEHNR and CDR2 is FQNEAQ in the germline V gene (reference sequence). CDR3 coding DNA: TGTGTGGGACAGGGCGTCTACAATGAGCAGTTCTTC. This encodes CVGQGVYNEQFF.